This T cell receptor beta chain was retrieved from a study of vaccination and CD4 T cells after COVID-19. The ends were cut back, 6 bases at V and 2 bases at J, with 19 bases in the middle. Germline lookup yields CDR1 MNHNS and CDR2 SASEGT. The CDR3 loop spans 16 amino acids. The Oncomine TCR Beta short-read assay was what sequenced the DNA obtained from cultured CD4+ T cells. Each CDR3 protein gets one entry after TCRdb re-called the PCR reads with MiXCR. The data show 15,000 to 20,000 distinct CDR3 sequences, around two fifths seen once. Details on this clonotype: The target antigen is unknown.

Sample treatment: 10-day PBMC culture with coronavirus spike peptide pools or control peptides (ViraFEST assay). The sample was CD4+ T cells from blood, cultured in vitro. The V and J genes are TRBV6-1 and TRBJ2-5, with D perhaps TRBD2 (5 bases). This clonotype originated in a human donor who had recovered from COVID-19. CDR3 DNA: TGTGCCAGCAGCTTATCCCCGGAGGTGAATCAAGAGACCCAGTACTTC. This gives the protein CASSLSPEVNQETQYF.